The sequence of this TCR beta chain was determined in a study of T cells in Graves' hyperthyroidism and ophthalmopathy (dated by TCRdb to the late 2010s). Broadly, across the study: Peripheral blood samples were taken at the time of initial diagnosis, prior to any treatment. To identify TCR V-J signatures that set the groups apart, the researchers used a discovery cohort of about a hundred patients, made up of under 50 with Graves' ophthalmopathy and 57 with stable Graves' hyperthyroidism. Prospective prediction of ophthalmopathy was tested in an independent validation cohort consisting of roughly 19 hyperthyroidism patients and 17 patients who later progressed to ophthalmopathy. The approximately 100 discovery patients were divided at random into training and test sets in a 7:3 ratio. In more than 5 Graves' hyperthyroidism patients, the study also compared T-cell repertoires from thyroid tissue with T-cell repertoires from blood. After blood sampling, hyperthyroidism patients were treated with methimazole at a starting dose of 30 mg daily, and ophthalmopathy patients were treated with high-dose intravenous methylprednisolone. TCR Vbeta CDR3 sequencing of roughly 140 peripheral blood samples (fewer than 45 ophthalmopathy, 75 to 85 hyperthyroidism and about 17 progressor patients) is reported in the paper.

Amplification of TCR beta CDR3 regions was carried out from RNA transcripts. The first round of RT-PCR for the TCR CDR3 was performed with the HTBI primer set and the Qiagen OneStep RT-PCR kit. A second multiplex PCR round built the libraries, followed by size selection and purification. Libraries were sequenced paired-end with 100 bp reads on an Illumina HiSeq2000. The published analysis was carried out like this. SOAPnuke was used to process the raw data, removing reads that contained adapters or uncalled bases, had a mean Phred below 15, or lacked an exact match to the constant primer or identifier. High-quality paired reads were merged with COPE v1.2.5, and unique nucleotide sequences were defined as clonotypes. MiTCR v1.1 was used to align the clonotypes against IMGT TRBV, TRBD and TRBJ reference segments. Analysis was restricted to V-J combinations with a frequency above 0.0001, which covered roughly 99% of repertoires. A TCS score was defined as the ratio between F50 (clonal expansion) and ExV (chaos), using BLOSUM62-based TCRdist between CDR3 peptides within each V-J. Welch's t-statistics and random forest reduced approximately 520 V-J features to some 14, which were used in a naive Bayes classifier (R e1071). TCRdb reanalyzed the raw reads on its own, using fastp at Q25 for trimming and MiXCR for clone calling, and kept in-frame beta chains. Each record represents a unique CDR3 protein, reported with the most common genes and DNA among its rows. For this entry, the V and J calls and clone size follow TCRdb and not the study's own pipeline. Within this sample are 690,000 or so distinct CDR3 sequences, with over 15% of them counted one time only. Over 15% of the sample lies in the top ten.

Overall results and qualifications from the work: In validation, the model predicted progression to ophthalmopathy a median of about 6 months before onset, with approximately 68% sensitivity and 72.22% specificity. Most expanded thyroid clonotypes (frequency above 0.001) were also found in blood, which suggests that blood repertoires may mirror thyroid immune responses. No statistical method was used to set the sample size in advance, and investigators knew the group allocation. A model built on a 13 V-J signature distinguished ophthalmopathy from stable hyperthyroidism, reaching about 88% sensitivity and 81.08% specificity in cross-validation and 80%/75% in testing.

The hyperthyroidism patients were between 18 and 65 years old and newly diagnosed, with a disease duration of less than 2 months. The study excluded patients with uncontrolled infections, other autoimmune diseases, pregnancy or lactation. Diagnoses were established on the basis of clinical symptoms, serum thyroxine and TRAb, thyroid ultrasound, and orbital computed tomography. Blood from progressor patients was collected at the time of first diagnosis with hyperthyroidism, before any ophthalmopathy symptoms had appeared. PBMCs were isolated from 7.5 to 10 ml of fresh peripheral blood by Ficoll-Paque density gradient centrifugation. Progressor patients were first diagnosed with Graves' hyperthyroidism and then developed ophthalmopathy during follow-up. Trizol reagent was used to extract total RNA, and RNA quality was then checked on an Agilent 2100 Bioanalyzer. The CDR3 holds 14 amino acids from the cysteine to the phenylalanine. The kept DNA is CDR3 alone, 42 bases in frame from the first base. At the junction V is shortened by 3 bases and J by 10 bases, with 13 bases in between. Per the germline V gene, MGHRA is the CDR1 and YSYEKL is the CDR2.

This clonotype has more than one count but fewer than ten. Its antigen remains unidentified. No clone much larger than this one lies a single base away; base qualities are absent. Sample: blood. The TCR sequence derives from a woman in her forties or fifties with Graves' hyperthyroidism that later progressed to Graves' ophthalmopathy. The chain joins TRBV4-1 to TRBJ1-6; TRBD1 might be the D gene, on 6 matching bases. The CDR3: CASSQHRDGSPLHF. The sequenced DNA is TGCGCCAGCAGCCAGCACAGGGACGGATCACCCCTCCACTTT.